This T cell receptor beta chain comes out of a study of T cell responses to AZD1222 COVID-19 vaccine. This clone appeared once. Its specificity is unknown. The CDR3 has 15 residues. CDR1 is MNHNS and CDR2 is SASEGT in the germline V gene. V lost 0 bases to trimming and J lost 2 bases, with 8 bases between them. General study results and limits: Spike-specific TCR breadth and depth rose after two AZD1222 doses. Mapped onto spike, vaccine-associated CD4 TCRs spanned it and were dominant at 160-218 and 743-854.

Generated by immunoSEQ multiplex PCR, the TCRdb table keeps only in-frame clones and is missing some. Of around 150,000 clones listed, more than 70% were seen once; the top ten hold roughly 5.5%. The rearrangement joins TRBV6-1 to TRBJ2-1; the D is unclear. The receptor was derived from an adult in good health. The sample in question was peripheral blood, obtained on day 0 of AZD1222 vaccination. The CDR3 loop reads CASSEAGFPYNEQFF. The CDR3 bases are TGTGCCAGCAGTGAAGCTGGATTCCCCTACAATGAGCAGTTCTTC.